What follows are 2 T cell receptor beta chains derived from one specimen sequenced in a study of T cell clones after liver transplantation. Generated by immunoSEQ multiplex PCR, the TCRdb table keeps only in-frame clones and is missing some. The sample includes approximately 100,000 clones, about 86% of them seen just once. The source was CD4+ T cells from blood, collected around 4 years after liver transplant. The source is a human patient who received a liver transplant. The T cells may partly be graft donor cells.

The V call is TRBV6-6, the J call TRBJ2-6; D uncertain. Germline assignment: CDR1 MNHNY and CDR2 SVGAGI (reference sequence). This CDR3 comprises 16 residues. V lost 0 bases and J lost 0, with 6 bases in between. CDR3 sequence: CASSYSAASGANVLTF. As DNA, the CDR3 is TGTGCCAGCAGTTACTCGGCGGCCTCTGGGGCCAACGTCCTGACTTTC.

This rearrangement joins TRBV7-3 to TRBJ2-6, with no clear D. CDR3 length equals 15 residues. Germline CDR1 and CDR2: SGHTA and FQGTGA. The V gene lost 5 bases and the J gene lost 0 bases, with 8 bases spanning the gap. DNA of the CDR3: TGTGCCAGCAGCAGTGCCCCCTCTGGGGCCAACGTCCTGACTTTC. Amino acid sequence: CASSSAPSGANVLTF.